The clone carrying this TCR beta chain was detected only a few times. Its antigen is still unknown. These data originate in a study of sequential checkpoint blockade in melanoma. Turning to the study itself: Arm A got nivolumab then ipilimumab; arm B the reverse, 1:1. Maintenance nivolumab came after either treatment sequence. Matched biopsies came pretreatment and at week 13 for approximately 20 patients.

The data were produced by immunoSEQ multiplex PCR, yet TCRdb's version contains in-frame clones alone and is incomplete. Among about 20,000 clones listed, around 24% were seen once. Study-wide findings and caveats: Mutational load did not correlate with tumor T-cell fraction or clonality.

Specified treatment: randomized to nivolumab then ipilimumab (arm A) or the reverse (arm B). The germline gives CDR1 MNHGY, CDR2 SAAAGT. CDR3 length: 15 residues. The V gene end was trimmed by 5 bases and the J gene end by 2 bases; junction bases not matched to a gene: 8. The starting material was tumor tissue (inferred from file names), obtained from a patient given nivolumab and ipilimumab in sequence. This TCR was recovered from a human donor with melanoma. V usage is TRBV6-8 and J usage is TRBJ2-5, with 7 bases aligning to TRBD2. CDR3 nucleotides: TGTGCCAGCAGTACCGGGACTACATCACAAGAGACCCAGTACTTC. Its protein is CASSTGTTSQETQYF.